This T cell receptor beta chain emerged from a study of blood T cell repertoires in COVID-19. Study background: Spain, Italy and the United States supplied samples that represented acute and convalescent COVID-19. PBMCs, B-cell-depleted T cells, or T cells provided the cDNA or gDNA that made up the material.

The V gene lost 4 bases and the J gene lost 7 bases, with 15 bases spanning the gap. The CDR3 totals 13 residues. Germline CDR1 reads SGHRS; CDR2 reads YFSETQ. Per the study methods: Amplification of reference gene primers was used by the study to estimate nucleated cell counts. Sequencing was performed with immunoSEQ multiplex PCR; in TCRdb, only in-frame clones are kept and a portion is missing. The V and J calls and clone size are taken from that table; D and trimming were inferred from the DNA. The sample consists of nearly 80,000 clones, roughly 80% of them appearing once. This TCR derives from a woman aged 70 to 79 with acute or convalescent COVID-19. Sequenced sample: peripheral blood. The chain recombines TRBV5-1 with TRBJ2-7; the D gene is possibly TRBD1 (5 bases). The CDR3 sequence: CASSRTYNGEQYF. The CDR3 DNA follows: TGCGCCAGCAGCCGGACATATAATGGGGAGCAGTACTTC.